Shown below are 26 T cell receptor beta chains from a single sample sequenced in a study of T-cell reconstitution after alpha-beta-depleted transplantation in children. Using unique molecular identifiers, the investigators prepared the TCRbeta library. TCRdb re-analysed the PCR reads in MiXCR, keeping a single row per CDR3 protein. The sample comprises about 440,000 distinct CDR3 sequences, around two fifths of which are singletons, and roughly a quarter rests with the top ten. Material: PBMCs, obtained before TCRalphabeta/CD19-depleted stem cell transplant. All receptors come from a girl aged 2 to 10 with aplastic anemia, due to receive a stem cell transplant.

At least ten counts were recorded for this clonotype. The chain carries TRBV27 and TRBJ2-3, with D hard to call. This CDR3 comprises 14 residues. The germline V gene encodes CDR1 MNHEY and CDR2 SMNVEV (reference sequence). The V and J ends lost 5 bases and 0 bases respectively, with 9 bases between them. The CDR3 DNA is TGTGCCAGCAGTCCCCGCTTTAGCACAGATACGCAGTATTTT. It translates to CASSPRFSTDTQYF.

Only a few counts were recorded for this clonotype. This rearrangement joins TRBV18 to TRBJ1-4, with D perhaps TRBD1 (5 bases). Germline-derived CDR1 and CDR2 are KGHSH and LQKENI. The CDR3 is made up of 13 amino acids. Trimming removed 5 bases from V and 6 bases from J, with 10 bases in between. Written as DNA, the CDR3 is TGTGCCAGCTCAAGGGACGGTTATGAAAAACTGTTTTTT. This codes for CASSRDGYEKLFF.

This rearrangement joins TRBV10-3 to TRBJ1-2, with D possibly TRBD1 on 5 matching bases. The CDR3 sequence is 12 residues long. Germline assignment: CDR1 ENHRY and CDR2 SYGVKD. Trimming took off 4 bases at V and 7 bases at J, with 10 bases between the two ends. The CDR3 DNA sequence: TGTGCCATCAGTGTCCCCAGGGCTGGCTACACCTTC. It yields the protein CAISVPRAGYTF.

The J gene is TRBJ2-3, the V gene TRBV6-6; D remains ambiguous. The V gene's germline CDR1 is MNHNY and CDR2 SVGAGI (reference sequence). This CDR3 is built from 11 residues. V lost 6 bases to trimming and J lost 11 bases, with 12 bases between them. CDR3 nucleotide sequence: TGTGCCAGCAGGCAGAATCGGAAGCAGTATTTT. Translation: CASRQNRKQYF.

This clonotype was recorded at least ten times. The chain is built from TRBV29-1 and TRBJ2-1; 7 bases match TRBD1. Germline loops: CDR1 SQVTM, CDR2 ANQGSEA. The CDR3 sequence is 16 residues long. V was clipped by 0 bases and J by 6 bases; unmatched bases: 11. Written as DNA, the CDR3 is TGCAGCGTTGAAGACAGCATGACAGGGTTGATCAATGAGCAGTTCTTC. Amino acids: CSVEDSMTGLINEQFF.

This chain connects TRBV6-1 to TRBJ2-1; TRBD2 aligns across 11 bases. This CDR3 comprises 17 residues. Unmatched junction bases numbered 11, after V lost 6 bases and J lost 4 bases. CDR1 is MNHNS and CDR2 is SASEGT in the germline V gene. The CDR3 DNA sequence: TGTGCCAGCAGACCCGGATGGACTAGCGGGTCGTACAATGAGCAGTTCTTC. Amino acid sequence: CASRPGWTSGSYNEQFF.

This clonotype occurred a few times. The chain recombines TRBV11-2 with TRBJ2-7, with TRBD2 identical over 7 bases. This CDR3 spans 15 amino acids. Germline V gene lookup returns CDR1 SGHAT and CDR2 FQNNGV. V trimming: 2 bases; J trimming: 7 bases; junction bases outside the gene matches: 11. Here the CDR3 DNA reads TGTGCCAGCAGCTTACCCACGGGAGGCCTCGGGGAGCAGTACTTC. This sequence encodes CASSLPTGGLGEQYF.

This clonotype showed up just a few times. A junction end diverges from the germline sequence, so it may reflect a read error. The chain joins TRBV29-1 to TRBJ1-5; 9 bases line up with TRBD1. CDR1 is SQVTM and CDR2 is ANQGSEA in the germline V gene. This CDR3 region has 13 residues. The CDR3 region has the DNA TGCAGCGTTGATACAGGGGGCAATCAGCCCCATCATTTT. It specifies CSVDTGGNQPHHF.

CDR3 sequence (DNA): TGCAGCGGTCGTGCTAGCTCGTACCAAGAGACCCAGTACTTC. Its protein is CSGRASSYQETQYF. V gene TRBV20-1 combines with J gene TRBJ2-5, with D tentatively TRBD2 (5 bases). Germline lookup yields CDR1 DFQATT and CDR2 SNEGSKA (reference sequence). The CDR3 runs to 14 residues.

By sample fraction, this clonotype is medium-sized. The J gene is TRBJ2-1, the V gene TRBV7-9; TRBD1 matches 9 bases. The V gene end was trimmed by 5 bases and the J gene end by 4 bases; junction bases not matched to a gene: 3. CDR1 SEHNR and CDR2 FQNEAQ come from the germline V gene (reference sequence). The CDR3 sequence is 14 residues long. CDR3 DNA: TGTGCCAGCAGCCGGACAGGGGTATACAATGAGCAGTTCTTC. It specifies CASSRTGVYNEQFF.

J is TRBJ1-1 and V is TRBV4-1; TRBD1 aligns across 7 bases. The CDR3 sequence is 15 residues long. CDR1 is MGHRA and CDR2 is YSYEKL in the germline V gene. The V segment lost 3 bases and the J segment 8 bases; nucleotides outside the gene matches: 12. CDR3 coding DNA: TGCGCCAGCAGCCAGAGAAGGACAGGAGCAACCGAAGCTTTCTTT. Residues: CASSQRRTGATEAFF.

CDR3 region: CASSLVGLNREDEQFF. As DNA, the CDR3 is TGTGCCAGCAGCTTAGTCGGACTAAATCGTGAGGATGAGCAGTTCTTC. The chain carries TRBV7-9 and TRBJ2-1; D is possibly TRBD2 (6 bases). Trimming took off 1 base at V and 8 bases at J, with 18 bases between the two ends. The CDR3 runs 16 residues. In germline, CDR1 is SEHNR, CDR2 FQNEAQ (reference sequence).

A few counts support this clonotype. The genes are TRBV5-1 and TRBJ2-3, with 7 bases that match TRBD1. The CDR3 is 13 amino acids. CDR1 is SGHRS, CDR2 YFSETQ, per germline. The ends lost 5 bases at V and 2 bases at J; junction bases unmatched: 2. This CDR3 is CASRTGVTDTQYF. The CDR3 nucleotides are TGCGCCAGCAGAACAGGGGTCACAGATACGCAGTATTTT.

The chain is built from TRBV7-2 and TRBJ2-3; D might be TRBD2 (7 bases). V was pared by 3 bases and J by 3 bases, with 19 bases between. This CDR3 is 17 amino acids long. Germline V gene data show CDR1 as SGHTA and CDR2 as FQGNSA. The chain's CDR3 is CASSFPRWGGATDTQYF. As DNA, the CDR3 is TGTGCCAGCAGCTTCCCTCGGTGGGGGGGGGCGACAGATACGCAGTATTTT.

The chain has TRBV5-1 and TRBJ2-1; D might be TRBD2 (7 bases). This CDR3 has 16 residues. V was cut by 3 bases and J by 0 bases, with 13 bases left in between. Germline CDR1 is SGHRS and CDR2 is YFSETQ. CDR3 DNA sequence: TGCGCCAGCAGCTCGTCGGGGGGCCACTCCTACAATGAGCAGTTCTTC. Translated, it gives CASSSSGGHSYNEQFF.

V is TRBV7-2 and J is TRBJ2-4, with 10 bases fitting TRBD1. The germline V gene encodes CDR1 SGHTA and CDR2 FQGNSA. The CDR3 sequence is 15 residues long. Trimming cost V 1 base and J 8 bases; bases outside gene matches: 5. The CDR3 coding sequence is TGTGCCAGCAGCTTAGGGTGGACAGGGGGTGACATTCAGTACTTC. Amino acids: CASSLGWTGGDIQYF.

The sample holds a few counts of this clonotype. V usage is TRBV4-2 and J usage is TRBJ2-1; a possible D gene is TRBD1 (5 bases). This CDR3 comprises 17 residues. Germline CDR1 and CDR2: LGHNA and YNFKEQ. Deletions cut 1 base from V and 3 bases from J, with 16 bases between. CDR3 nucleotides: TGTGCCAGCAGCCAAGGACAGCTCCCCGGCGGCTACAATGAGCAGTTCTTC. Translating it yields CASSQGQLPGGYNEQFF.

The gene calls are TRBV15 and TRBJ2-5, with TRBD2 matching over 9 bases. Trimming took 3 bases from V and 1 from J; bases not matched to a gene: 3. CDR1 and CDR2 from the germline V gene are LNHNV and YYDKDF (reference sequence). CDR3 length: 15 residues. The CDR3, as DNA: TGTGCCACCAGCAGGGCGGGGGGGACCCAAGAGACCCAGTACTTC. Protein sequence: CATSRAGGTQETQYF.

This rearrangement joins TRBV12-3 or TRBV12-4 to TRBJ2-1, with 16 positions matching TRBD2. J was trimmed by 2 bases and V by 6 bases; bases with no gene match: 13. This CDR3 has 20 residues. The CDR3 loop reads CASRGLAGGPTKVTYNEQFF. In DNA form, the CDR3 reads TGTGCCAGCAGGGGACTAGCGGGAGGGCCTACGAAGGTGACCTACAATGAGCAGTTCTTC.

The chain carries TRBV2 and TRBJ1-1; maybe TRBD1 (5 bases). V lost 8 bases and J 2 bases, leaving 12 bases between the germline ends. The V gene's germline CDR1 is SNHLY and CDR2 FYNNEI. The CDR3 loop spans 13 amino acids. CDR3 sequence reads: CASVEDSNTEAFF. CDR3 in DNA: TGTGCCAGCGTCGAAGACAGTAACACTGAAGCTTTCTTT.

The J gene is TRBJ2-5, the V gene TRBV28, with 7 bases aligning to TRBD2. Trimming removed 6 bases from V and 4 bases from J; junction bases left unmatched: 11. The CDR3 length is 15 residues. CDR1 MDHEN and CDR2 SYDVKM come from the germline V gene. The CDR3 region has the DNA TGTGCCAGCAGCCGCAGTGGGGGGAGGGTAGAGACCCAGTACTTC. Amino acids: CASSRSGGRVETQYF.

The rearrangement links TRBV20-1 to TRBJ2-1; 10 nucleotides align to TRBD2. CDR3 length: 13 residues. From germline, CDR1 is DFQATT and CDR2 SNEGSKA (reference sequence). Here the CDR3 reads CSPPGASGRRLFF. DNA of the CDR3: TGCAGCCCACCCGGGGCTAGCGGGAGACGTCTGTTCTTC.

This clonotype has only one observation. The V call is TRBV28, the J call TRBJ1-1; tentative D call: TRBD1 (6 bases). The length of the CDR3 is 16 residues. The germline CDR1 and CDR2 sequences are MDHEN and SYDVKM. V shed 4 bases and J shed 3 bases, with 18 bases lying between them. CDR3 DNA: TGTGCCAGCAGTTCCCCGAGGGGGGGTAGGTACACTGAAGCTTTCTTT. Translating gives CASSSPRGGRYTEAFF.

This clonotype appeared a single time. This chain connects TRBV20-1 to TRBJ2-2, with 9 bases fitting TRBD2. The germline gives CDR1 DFQATT, CDR2 SNEGSKA (reference sequence). J gave up 0 bases and V 6 bases, and 14 bases lay outside the gene matches. The CDR3 is made up of 18 amino acids. The CDR3 loop is CSAQQVGGLASNTGELFF. CDR3 sequence (DNA): TGCAGTGCCCAACAAGTGGGGGGACTAGCCTCGAACACCGGGGAGCTGTTTTTT.

This clonotype has a count of ten or more. J is TRBJ2-1 and V is TRBV20-1; unclear D gene. There are 13 residues in the CDR3. In germline, CDR1 is DFQATT, CDR2 SNEGSKA (reference sequence). V was cut by 0 bases and J by 7 bases, with 10 bases left in between. For the CDR3, the DNA is TGCAGTGCTAGAGATCGACTTAGAAATGAGCAGTTCTTC. Its protein product is CSARDRLRNEQFF.

V gene TRBV10-2 combines with J gene TRBJ2-1; possible D gene TRBD1, 5 bases. Germline V gene data show CDR1 as WSHSY and CDR2 as SAAADI. The CDR3 totals 15 residues. Trimming took 1 base from V and 6 from J, leaving 13 bases between them. The CDR3 sequence is CASSEFLSGANEQFF. The CDR3 coding sequence is TGCGCCAGCAGTGAGTTTTTGTCTGGGGCCAATGAGCAGTTCTTC.